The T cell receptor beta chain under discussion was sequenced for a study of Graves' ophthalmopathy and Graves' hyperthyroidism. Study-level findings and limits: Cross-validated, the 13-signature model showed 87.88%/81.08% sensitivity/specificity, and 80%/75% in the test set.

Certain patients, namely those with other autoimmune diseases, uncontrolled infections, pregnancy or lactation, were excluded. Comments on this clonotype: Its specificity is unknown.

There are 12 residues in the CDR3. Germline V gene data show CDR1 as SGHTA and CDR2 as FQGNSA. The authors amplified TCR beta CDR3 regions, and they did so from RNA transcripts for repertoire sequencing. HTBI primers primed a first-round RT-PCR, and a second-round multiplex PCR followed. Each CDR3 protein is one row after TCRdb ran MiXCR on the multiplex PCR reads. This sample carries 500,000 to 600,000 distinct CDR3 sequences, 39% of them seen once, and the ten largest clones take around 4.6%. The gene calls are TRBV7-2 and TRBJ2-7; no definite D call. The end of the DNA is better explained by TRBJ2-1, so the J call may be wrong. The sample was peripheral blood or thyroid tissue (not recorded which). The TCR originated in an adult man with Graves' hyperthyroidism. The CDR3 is CASSLMGGEQFF. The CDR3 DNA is TGTGCCAGCAGCTTGATGGGTGGCGAGCAGTTCTTC.